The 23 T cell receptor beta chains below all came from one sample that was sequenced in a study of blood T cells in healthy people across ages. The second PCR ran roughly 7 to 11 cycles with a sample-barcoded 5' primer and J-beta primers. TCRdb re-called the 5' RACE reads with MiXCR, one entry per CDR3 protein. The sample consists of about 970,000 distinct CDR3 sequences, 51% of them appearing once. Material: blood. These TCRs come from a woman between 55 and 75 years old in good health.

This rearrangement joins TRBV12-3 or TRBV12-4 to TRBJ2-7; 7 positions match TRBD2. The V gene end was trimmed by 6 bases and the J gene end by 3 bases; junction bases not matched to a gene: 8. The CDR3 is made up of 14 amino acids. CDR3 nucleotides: TGTGCCAGCAGCCCTCCGGGGACTAACTACGAGCAGTACTTC. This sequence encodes CASSPPGTNYEQYF.

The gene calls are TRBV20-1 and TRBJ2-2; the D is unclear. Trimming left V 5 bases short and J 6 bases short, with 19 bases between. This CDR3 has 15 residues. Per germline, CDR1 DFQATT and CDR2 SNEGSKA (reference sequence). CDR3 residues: CSARFSLTRPGELFF. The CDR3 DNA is TGCAGTGCTCGATTCTCCCTTACAAGACCCGGGGAGCTGTTTTTT.

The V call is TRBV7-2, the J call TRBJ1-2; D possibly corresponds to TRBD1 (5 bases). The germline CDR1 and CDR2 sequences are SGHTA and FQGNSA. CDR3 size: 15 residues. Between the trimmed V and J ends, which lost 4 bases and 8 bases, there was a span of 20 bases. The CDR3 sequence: CASSSQGALRGGYTF. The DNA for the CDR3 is TGTGCCAGCAGCTCCCAGGGTGCCCTTAGGGGAGGCTACACCTTC.

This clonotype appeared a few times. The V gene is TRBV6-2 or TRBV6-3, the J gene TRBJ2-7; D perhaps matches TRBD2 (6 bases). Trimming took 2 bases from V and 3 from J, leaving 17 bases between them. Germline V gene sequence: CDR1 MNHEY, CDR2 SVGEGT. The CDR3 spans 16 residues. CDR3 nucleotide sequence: TGTGCCAGCAGTTACGTGTGGGACTCTCCGCGCTACGAGCAGTACTTC. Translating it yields CASSYVWDSPRYEQYF.

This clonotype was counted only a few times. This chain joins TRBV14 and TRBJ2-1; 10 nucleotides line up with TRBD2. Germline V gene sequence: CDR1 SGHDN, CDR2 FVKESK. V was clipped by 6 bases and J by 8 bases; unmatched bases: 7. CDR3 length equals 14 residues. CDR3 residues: CASRESGRAYEQFF. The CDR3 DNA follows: TGTGCCAGCAGAGAAAGCGGGAGGGCTTATGAGCAGTTCTTC.

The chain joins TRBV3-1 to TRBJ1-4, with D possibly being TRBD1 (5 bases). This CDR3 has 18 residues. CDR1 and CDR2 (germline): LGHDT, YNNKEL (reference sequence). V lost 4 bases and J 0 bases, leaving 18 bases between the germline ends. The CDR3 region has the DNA TGTGCCAGCAGCCGAAGACGTGCGGACACAGCAACTAATGAAAAACTGTTTTTT. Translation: CASSRRRADTATNEKLFF.

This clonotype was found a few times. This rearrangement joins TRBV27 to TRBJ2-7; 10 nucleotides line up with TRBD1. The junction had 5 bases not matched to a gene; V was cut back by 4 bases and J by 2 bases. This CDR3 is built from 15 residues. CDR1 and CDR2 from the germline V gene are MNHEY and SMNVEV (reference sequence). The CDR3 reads CASSSRDRGPYEQYF. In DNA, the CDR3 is TGTGCCAGCAGTTCCCGGGACAGGGGCCCCTACGAGCAGTACTTC.

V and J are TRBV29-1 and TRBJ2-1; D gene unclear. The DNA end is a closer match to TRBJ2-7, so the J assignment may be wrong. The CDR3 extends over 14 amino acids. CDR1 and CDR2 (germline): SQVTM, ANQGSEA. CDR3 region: CSVDGIISYNEQYF. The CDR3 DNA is TGCAGCGTTGATGGAATAATCTCCTACAATGAGCAGTACTTC.

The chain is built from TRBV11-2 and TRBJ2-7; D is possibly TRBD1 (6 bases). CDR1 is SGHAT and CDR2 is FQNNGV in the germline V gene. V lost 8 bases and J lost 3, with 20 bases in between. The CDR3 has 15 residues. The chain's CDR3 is CASGDRLRGLYEQYF. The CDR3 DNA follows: TGTGCCAGCGGCGACAGGTTAAGAGGTCTCTACGAGCAGTACTTC.

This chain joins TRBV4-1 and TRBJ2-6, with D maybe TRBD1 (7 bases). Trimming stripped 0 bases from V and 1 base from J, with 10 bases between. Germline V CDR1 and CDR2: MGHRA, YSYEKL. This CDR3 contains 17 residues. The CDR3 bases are TGCGCCAGCAGCCAAGACCCAGGGGGGTCTGGGGCCAACGTCCTGACTTTC. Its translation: CASSQDPGGSGANVLTF.

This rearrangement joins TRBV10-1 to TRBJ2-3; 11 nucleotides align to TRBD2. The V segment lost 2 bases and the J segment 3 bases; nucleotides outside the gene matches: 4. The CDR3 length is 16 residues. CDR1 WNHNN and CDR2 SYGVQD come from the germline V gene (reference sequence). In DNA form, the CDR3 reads TGCGCCAGCAGTGAGGGTCGACTAGCGGGGACAGATACGCAGTATTTT. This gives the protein CASSEGRLAGTDTQYF.

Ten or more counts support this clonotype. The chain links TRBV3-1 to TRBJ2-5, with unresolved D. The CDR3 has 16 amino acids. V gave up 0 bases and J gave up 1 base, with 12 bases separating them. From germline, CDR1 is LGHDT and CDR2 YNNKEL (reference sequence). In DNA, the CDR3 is TGTGCCAGCAGCCAAGATGTCAACCCAGCCCAAGAGACCCAGTACTTC. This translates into CASSQDVNPAQETQYF.

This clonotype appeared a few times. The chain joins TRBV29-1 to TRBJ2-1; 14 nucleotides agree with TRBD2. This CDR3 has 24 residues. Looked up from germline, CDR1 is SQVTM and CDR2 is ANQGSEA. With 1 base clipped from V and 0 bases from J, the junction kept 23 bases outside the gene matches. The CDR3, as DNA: TGCAGCGTTGAAGCGCGTGCGAGGAAACCACGGACTAGCGGGAGGACCCGCTCCTACAATGAGCAGTTCTTC. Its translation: CSVEARARKPRTSGRTRSYNEQFF.

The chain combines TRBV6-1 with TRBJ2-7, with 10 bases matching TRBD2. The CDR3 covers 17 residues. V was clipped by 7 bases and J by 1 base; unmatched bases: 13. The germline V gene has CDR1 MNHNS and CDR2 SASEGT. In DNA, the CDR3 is TGTGCCAGCAAGGGGCATCGGACTAGCGGTATTTCCTACGAGCAGTACTTC. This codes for CASKGHRTSGISYEQYF.

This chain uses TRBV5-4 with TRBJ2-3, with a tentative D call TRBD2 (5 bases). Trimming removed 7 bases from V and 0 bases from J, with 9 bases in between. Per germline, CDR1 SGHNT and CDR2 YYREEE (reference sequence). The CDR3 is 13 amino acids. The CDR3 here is CASGWTSTDTQYF. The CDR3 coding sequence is TGTGCCAGCGGATGGACTAGCACAGATACGCAGTATTTT.

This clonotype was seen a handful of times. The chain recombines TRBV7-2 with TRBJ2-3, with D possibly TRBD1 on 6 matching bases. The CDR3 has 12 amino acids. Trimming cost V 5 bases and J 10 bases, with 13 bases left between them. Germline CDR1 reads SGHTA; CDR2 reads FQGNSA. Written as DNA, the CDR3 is TGTGCCAGCAGCCAACAACAGGGTGCGCAGTATTTT. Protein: CASSQQQGAQYF.

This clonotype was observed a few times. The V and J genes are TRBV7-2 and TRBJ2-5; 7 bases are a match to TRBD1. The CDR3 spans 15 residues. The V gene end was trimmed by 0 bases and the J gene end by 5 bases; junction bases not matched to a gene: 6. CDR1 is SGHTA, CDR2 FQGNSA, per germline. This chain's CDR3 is CASSLARQGWETQYF. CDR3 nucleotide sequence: TGTGCCAGCAGCTTAGCGCGACAGGGATGGGAGACCCAGTACTTC.

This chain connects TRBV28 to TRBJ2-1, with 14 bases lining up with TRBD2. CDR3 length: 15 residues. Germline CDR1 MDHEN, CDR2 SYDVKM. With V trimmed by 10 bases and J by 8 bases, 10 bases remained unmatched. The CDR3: CATVGTSGSFDEQFF. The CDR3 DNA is TGTGCCACCGTGGGGACTAGCGGGAGTTTCGATGAGCAGTTCTTC. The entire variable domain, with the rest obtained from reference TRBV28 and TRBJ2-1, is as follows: DVKVTQSSRYLVKRTGEKVFLECVQDMDHENMFWYRQDPGLGLRLIYFSYDVKMKEKGDIPEGYSVSREKKERFSLILESASTNQTSMYLCATVGTSGSFDEQFFGPGTRLTVL.

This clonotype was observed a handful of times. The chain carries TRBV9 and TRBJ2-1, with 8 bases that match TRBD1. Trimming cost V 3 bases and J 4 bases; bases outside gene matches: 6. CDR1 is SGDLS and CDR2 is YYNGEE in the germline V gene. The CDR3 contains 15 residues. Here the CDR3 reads CASSAGQGRYNEQFF. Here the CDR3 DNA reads TGTGCCAGCAGCGCCGGACAGGGCCGGTACAATGAGCAGTTCTTC.

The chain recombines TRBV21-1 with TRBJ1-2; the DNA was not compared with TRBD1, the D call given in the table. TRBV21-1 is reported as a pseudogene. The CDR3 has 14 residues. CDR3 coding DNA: TGTGCCAGCAGCAAATACACAGGGTGCTATGGCTACACCTTC. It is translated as CASSKYTGCYGYTF.

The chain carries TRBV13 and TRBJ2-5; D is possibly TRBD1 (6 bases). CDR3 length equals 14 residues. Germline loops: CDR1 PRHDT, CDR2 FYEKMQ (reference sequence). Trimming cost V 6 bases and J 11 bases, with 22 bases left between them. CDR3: CASRDPGGPGEQYF. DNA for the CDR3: TGTGCCAGCAGGGATCCTGGAGGCCCAGGGGAGCAGTACTTC.

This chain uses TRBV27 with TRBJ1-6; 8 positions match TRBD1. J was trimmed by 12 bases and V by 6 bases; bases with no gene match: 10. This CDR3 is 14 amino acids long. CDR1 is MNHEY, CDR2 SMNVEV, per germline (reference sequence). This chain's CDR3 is CASSFGQGGGPLHF. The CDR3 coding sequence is TGTGCCAGCAGCTTCGGACAGGGCGGAGGACCCCTCCACTTT.

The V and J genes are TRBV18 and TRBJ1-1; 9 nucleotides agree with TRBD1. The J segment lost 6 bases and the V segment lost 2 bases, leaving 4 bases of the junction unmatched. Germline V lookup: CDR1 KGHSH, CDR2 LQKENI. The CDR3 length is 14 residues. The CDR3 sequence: CASSPITGGSEAFF. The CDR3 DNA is TGTGCCAGCTCACCAATAACAGGGGGCTCTGAAGCTTTCTTT.